This T cell receptor (beta chain) was recorded in a study of T cell responses to AZD1222 COVID-19 vaccine. General study points: Spike-specific TCR breadth and depth went up after people got two AZD1222 doses. Repertoires were sampled only after the peak T cell response.

Worth noting for this clone: Its target is not known.

Using immunoSEQ multiplex PCR, the repertoire was profiled, and TCRdb retains in-frame clones only, with some absent. The sample lists about 120,000 clones, 92% seen once, with 14% in the top ten. This sequence was found in an adult in good health. The sequences come from peripheral blood, collected on day 0 of AZD1222 vaccination.

In DNA form, the CDR3 reads TGCGCCAGCAGCCTCCAGCGGGGGACGACTTACGAGCAGTACTTC. Its translation is CASSLQRGTTYEQYF. The V call is TRBV4-3, the J call TRBJ2-7; 8 bases fit TRBD2. CDR3 length equals 15 residues. J was trimmed by 4 bases and V by 4 bases; bases with no gene match: 9. CDR1 LGHNA and CDR2 YSLEER come from the germline V gene.